Listed here are 10 T cell receptor beta chains from one sample, sequenced in a study of T cell repertoires in cytomegalovirus infection. TCRdb re-called the reads through MiXCR, storing one row per CDR3 protein. The table lists approximately 320,000 distinct CDR3 sequences, more than 8% of them singletons. The sequenced sample was PBMCs. Receptors originate from a human donor in good health (CMV status not recorded). Some clones in this sample may be carry-over from other donors' samples.

In this sample, this clonotype turned up a few times. The rearrangement uses TRBV2 and TRBJ2-7, with 13 nucleotides matching TRBD2. Germline assignment: CDR1 SNHLY and CDR2 FYNNEI. This CDR3 region has 14 residues. Germline trimming cut 6 bases from V and 7 bases from J; bases unmatched to any gene: 6. The CDR3 nucleotides are TGTGCCAGCAGCGGGACTAGCGGGACGGAAGAGCAGTACTTC. Translating gives CASSGTSGTEEQYF.

This clonotype was counted ten times or more. The gene calls are TRBV29-1 and TRBJ1-5; D unclear. CDR3 length equals 12 residues. Germline V gene sequence: CDR1 SQVTM, CDR2 ANQGSEA. Trimming took 4 bases from V and 4 from J, leaving 8 bases between them. The CDR3 loop is CSVASLNQPQHF. The CDR3 coding sequence is TGCAGCGTTGCGAGCCTGAATCAGCCCCAGCATTTT. The full variable domain, rest sourced from reference TRBV29-1 and TRBJ1-5, is SAVISQKPSRDICQRGTSLTIQCQVDSQVTMMFWYRQQPGQSLTLIATANQGSEATYESGFVIDKFPISRPNLTFSTLTVSNMSPEDSSIYLCSVASLNQPQHFGDGTRLSIL.

This clonotype was detected a few times. The chain couples TRBV28 to TRBJ2-7; D possibly matches TRBD1 or TRBD2 (5 bases each). V gave up 6 bases and J gave up 4 bases, with 16 bases separating them. The CDR3 extends over 14 amino acids. The germline CDR1 and CDR2 sequences are MDHEN and SYDVKM. CDR3 nucleotides: TGTGCCAGCAGCACTCTGAGGGGTTCATACGAGCAGTACTTC. The encoded protein is CASSTLRGSYEQYF.

The rearrangement joins TRBV18 to TRBJ2-6; the D gene is possibly TRBD2 (7 bases). The CDR3 spans 18 residues. The germline V gene encodes CDR1 KGHSH and CDR2 LQKENI. Trimming left V 1 base short and J 1 base short, with 14 bases between. The CDR3 nucleotides are TGTGCCAGCTCACCACGGGGGGGCTTGAATTCTGGGGCCAACGTCCTGACTTTC. It yields the protein CASSPRGGLNSGANVLTF.

The sample holds many counts of this clonotype. The chain carries TRBV7-2 and TRBJ1-1; D not resolved. Trimming cost V 1 base and J 8 bases, with 5 bases left between them. Germline V gene data show CDR1 as SGHTA and CDR2 as FQGNSA. The CDR3 runs to 11 residues. CDR3 sequence (DNA): TGTGCCAGCAGCTTAGGGAGAGAAGCTTTCTTT. The encoded protein is CASSLGREAFF. The complete variable domain, with remaining parts taken from reference TRBV7-2 and TRBJ1-1, reads GAGVSQSPSNKVTEKGKDVELRCDPISGHTALYWYRQSLGQGLEFLIYFQGNSAPDKSGLPSDRFSAERTGGSVSTLTIQRTQQEDSAVYLCASSLGREAFFGQGTRLTVV.

This chain connects TRBV28 to TRBJ1-2, with a tentative D call TRBD1 (5 bases). Trimming stripped 7 bases from V and 6 bases from J, with 18 bases between. Germline V gene lookup returns CDR1 MDHEN and CDR2 SYDVKM. The CDR3 totals 14 residues. In nucleotides, the CDR3 is TGTGCCAGCACCCTCGGGGCAGGGACGCATGGCTACACCTTC. It specifies CASTLGAGTHGYTF.

The gene calls are TRBV6-5 and TRBJ1-2, with a weak D call TRBD1 (6 bases). Germline V gene data show CDR1 as MNHEY and CDR2 as SVGAGI. The CDR3 totals 16 residues. Trimming pared 6 bases from V and 0 bases from J, leaving 17 bases between. CDR3: CASSPNLGQPNYGYTF. CDR3 DNA sequence: TGTGCCAGCAGCCCTAATCTAGGACAGCCTAACTATGGCTACACCTTC.

This clonotype was found many times. The chain has TRBV7-3 and TRBJ2-3, with D uncertain. Germline assignment: CDR1 SGHTA and CDR2 FQGTGA. CDR3 length equals 13 residues. Trimming pared 5 bases from V and 4 bases from J, leaving 10 bases between. Here the CDR3 DNA reads TGTGCCAGCAGCCCCTCCCTTGCAGATACGCAGTATTTT. Amino acids: CASSPSLADTQYF.

This clonotype came up a few times. The rearrangement links TRBV19 to TRBJ2-5; possible D gene TRBD1, 5 bases. The CDR3 sequence is 14 residues long. Trimming cost V 5 bases and J 1 base, with 11 bases left between them. Germline V gene sequence: CDR1 LNHDA, CDR2 SQIVND (reference sequence). The CDR3 loop reads CASSATTAQETQYF. In DNA, the CDR3 is TGTGCCAGTAGTGCGACGACAGCCCAAGAGACCCAGTACTTC.

This clonotype was counted only a few times. The V and J genes are TRBV28 and TRBJ2-5; 10 bases agree with TRBD2. This CDR3 is built from 17 residues. V gave up 7 bases and J gave up 3 bases; unmatched junction bases: 14. Per germline, CDR1 MDHEN and CDR2 SYDVKM. The CDR3 here is CASTPPQTSGREETQYF. The CDR3 bases are TGTGCCAGCACCCCCCCCCAGACGAGCGGGAGGGAAGAGACCCAGTACTTC.